This T cell receptor (beta chain) was documented in a study of regulatory T cells in long-lasting Graves disease. Broader study findings: Peripheral blood alone, not thyroid tissue, underwent study. Persistent disease preferred TRBV28, TRBJ1-2 and TRBJ2-5; new disease, TRBV20-1 and TRBJ2-1. Accuracy may have been reduced by the small sample size.

Time point specified: newly diagnosed GD, antithyroid drugs for less than 3 months. The TCR library was made from RNA that had been extracted from PBMCs in TRIzol. The CDR3 runs to 13 residues. CDR1 and CDR2 from the germline V gene are SNHLY and FYNNEI. Trimming took 1 base from V and 5 from J, leaving 6 bases between them. This clonotype was counted many times. The antigen is unknown. Libraries of TCR beta came from iRepertoire HTBI primers plus Arm-PCR of CDR3 regions. TCRdb processed the multiplex PCR reads anew with MiXCR; each CDR3 protein has one entry. The table includes 350,000 to 550,000 distinct CDR3 sequences, roughly 17% detected once. This sample also belongs to another study, concerning T cells in Graves' hyperthyroidism and ophthalmopathy. From that second work: During a first-round RT-PCR of the TCR CDR3, the HTBI primer set was used.

The sequence was obtained from a woman younger than 35 with Graves disease. Sequenced material: peripheral blood mononuclear cells (PBMCs), taken at new diagnosis, from a patient treated with antithyroid drugs. The chain is built from TRBV2 and TRBJ2-1; possibly TRBD1 for D (6 bases). The CDR3 bases are TGTGCCAGCAGTGAAGACAGGGACAATGAGCAGTTCTTC. It codes for CASSEDRDNEQFF. Full variable domain (missing parts from reference TRBV2 and TRBJ2-1): EPEVTQTPSHQVTQMGQEVILRCVPISNHLYFYWYRQILGQKVEFLVSFYNNEISEKSEIFDDQFSVERPDGSNFTLKIRSTKLEDSAMYFCASSEDRDNEQFFGPGTRLTVL.